This T cell receptor beta chain was found in a study of T cell repertoires in cytomegalovirus infection. For the study at large: Indications of both CMV infection and matching HLA type were provided by public TCR beta signatures.

This clonotype was counted many times. What it binds is unknown. Looked up from germline, CDR1 is SGHTA and CDR2 is FQGNSA. This CDR3 has 15 residues. V was cut by 5 bases and J by 3 bases, with 17 bases left in between. Each CDR3 protein is one row after TCRdb ran MiXCR on the reads. The repertoire holds 85,000 to 120,000 distinct CDR3 sequences, with approximately 17% as singletons. Overall study findings and caveats: Pooled public TCR beta family frequency picked out CMV carriers with the relevant HLA.

This rearrangement joins TRBV7-2 to TRBJ2-7; D is possibly TRBD1 (7 bases). Input material: PBMCs. This receptor was obtained from a human donor in good health (CMV status not recorded). Some clones in this sample may be carry-over from other donors' samples. This CDR3 is CASSEGTAGGYEQYF. For the CDR3, the DNA is TGTGCCAGCAGCGAGGGGACAGCCGGGGGCTACGAGCAGTACTTC.